This T cell receptor (beta chain) was documented in a study of blood T cell repertoires in COVID-19. In the study overall: Sites in the United States, Italy and Spain provided acute and convalescent COVID-19 samples. The cDNA or gDNA used as material had been derived from T cells, B-cell-depleted T cells, or PBMCs.

V was cut by 2 bases and J by 11 bases, with 16 bases left in between. The CDR3 length is 14 residues. CDR1 is MNHNS and CDR2 is SASEGT in the germline V gene. Authors' processing steps: Reference gene primer amplification gave estimated nucleated cell counts. Clones were read by immunoSEQ multiplex PCR, and TCRdb kept only the in-frame ones, dropping some. V and J calls and clone size are as listed in that table; D and trimming were resolved from the DNA. The sample holds 110,000 or so clones, 70% to 90% seen once. The sample consisted of peripheral blood. The chain uses TRBV6-1 and TRBJ1-5; unclear D gene. This receptor was identified in a woman between 65 and 79 years old who had recovered from COVID-19. Here the CDR3 reads CASSERPSMGAQHF. DNA of the CDR3: TGTGCCAGCAGTGAACGACCGTCCATGGGAGCCCAGCATTTT.